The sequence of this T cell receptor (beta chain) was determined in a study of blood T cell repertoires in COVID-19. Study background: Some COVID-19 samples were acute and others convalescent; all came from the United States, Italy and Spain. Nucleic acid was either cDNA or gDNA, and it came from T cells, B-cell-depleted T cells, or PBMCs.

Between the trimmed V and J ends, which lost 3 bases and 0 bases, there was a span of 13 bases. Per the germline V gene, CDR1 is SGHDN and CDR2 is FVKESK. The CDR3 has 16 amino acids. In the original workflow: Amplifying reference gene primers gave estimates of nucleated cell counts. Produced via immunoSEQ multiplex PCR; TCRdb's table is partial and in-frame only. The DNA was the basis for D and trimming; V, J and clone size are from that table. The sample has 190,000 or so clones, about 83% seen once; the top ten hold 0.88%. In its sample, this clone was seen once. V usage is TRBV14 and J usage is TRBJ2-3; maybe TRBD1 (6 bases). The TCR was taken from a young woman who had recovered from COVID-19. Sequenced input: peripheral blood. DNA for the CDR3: TGTGCCAGCAGCCATTTCATGGGGGCTAGCACAGATACGCAGTATTTT. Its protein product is CASSHFMGASTDTQYF.